The rows below give T cell receptor beta chains drawn from one sample of a study of identical twins. Each CDR3 protein is one row after TCRdb ran MiXCR on the 5' RACE reads. The data show about 660,000 distinct CDR3 sequences, approximately 9% seen once. These data were likewise used in another study, on yellow fever vaccine responses in identical twins.

Material: PBMCs. These receptors came from a woman under 30 in good health. CDR3s include the opening cysteine and the closing phenylalanine or tryptophan. A D gene is named only where the DNA matches it firmly. Expanded clones are given a class, and other clones once, few, many or no size at all.

d_call: NA; cdr3_length: 11; j_call: TRBJ2-1; v_call: TRBV24-1; clone_size: few; cdr3_nt: TGTGCCACCGAACTAGTCGATGAGCAGTTCTTC; cdr3_aa: CATELVDEQFF
d_call: NA; cdr3_length: 16; j_call: TRBJ2-7; v_call: TRBV12-3/TRBV12-4; clone_size: NA; cdr3_nt: TGTGCCAGCAGTTTGTTCGGGGGGCTTCGGGGGGACGAGCAGTACTTC; cdr3_aa: CASSLFGGLRGDEQYF
d_call: TRBD1; cdr3_length: 15; j_call: TRBJ1-2; v_call: TRBV3-1; clone_size: NA; cdr3_nt: TGTGCCAGCAGCGACCCCGGGACAGGGGTTCCTGGCTACACCTTC; cdr3_aa: CASSDPGTGVPGYTF
d_call: NA; cdr3_length: 15; j_call: TRBJ1-2; v_call: TRBV6-1; clone_size: NA; cdr3_nt: TGTGCCAGCAGTGAAATTGACACAAGGCCCTATGGCTACACCTTC; cdr3_aa: CASSEIDTRPYGYTF
d_call: NA; cdr3_length: 14; j_call: TRBJ2-7; v_call: TRBV27; clone_size: NA; cdr3_nt: TGTGCCAGCAGAAAAAACCCCGAAAGTTACGAGCAGTACTTC; cdr3_aa: CASRKNPESYEQYF
d_call: NA; cdr3_length: 15; j_call: TRBJ2-6; v_call: TRBV13; clone_size: few; cdr3_nt: TGTGCCAGCAGCCCACCGGCGGTTGGGGCCAACGTCCTGACTTTC; cdr3_aa: CASSPPAVGANVLTF
d_call: NA; cdr3_length: 14; j_call: TRBJ2-2; v_call: TRBV29-1; clone_size: few; cdr3_nt: TGCAGCGTTGAAACGAGCGAGAACACCGGGGAGCTGTTTTTT; cdr3_aa: CSVETSENTGELFF
d_call: NA; cdr3_length: 16; j_call: TRBJ2-7; v_call: TRBV28; clone_size: NA; cdr3_nt: TGTGCCAGCAGTTTGGGGGCGAGGTTATACCCCTACGAGCAGTACTTC; cdr3_aa: CASSLGARLYPYEQYF
d_call: TRBD1; cdr3_length: 15; j_call: TRBJ2-7; v_call: TRBV20-1; clone_size: NA; cdr3_nt: TGCAGTGCTAGAGCCGGGACAGGTCGCTCCTACGAGCAGTACTTC; cdr3_aa: CSARAGTGRSYEQYF
d_call: NA; cdr3_length: 16; j_call: TRBJ2-7; v_call: TRBV2; clone_size: NA; cdr3_nt: TGTGCCAGCAGTGAAGTGGGTCCAATGGGGGCCTACGAGCAGTACTTC; cdr3_aa: CASSEVGPMGAYEQYF
d_call: NA; cdr3_length: 14; j_call: TRBJ1-1; v_call: TRBV5-6; clone_size: many; cdr3_nt: TGTGCCAGCAGCTTGGGACACTATAACACTGAAGCTTTCTTT; cdr3_aa: CASSLGHYNTEAFF
d_call: TRBD1; cdr3_length: 16; j_call: TRBJ2-5; v_call: TRBV27; clone_size: few; cdr3_nt: TGTGCCAGCAGTTTATTGAGGGGACAGACTCAAGAGACCCAGTACTTC; cdr3_aa: CASSLLRGQTQETQYF
d_call: TRBD2; cdr3_length: 18; j_call: TRBJ2-1; v_call: TRBV7-6; clone_size: NA; cdr3_nt: TGTGCCAGCAGCTTACGGGGGGGGGACATGAGCTCCTACAATGAGCAGTTCTTC; cdr3_aa: CASSLRGGDMSSYNEQFF
d_call: TRBD2; cdr3_length: 13; j_call: TRBJ2-7; v_call: TRBV29-1; clone_size: NA; cdr3_nt: TGCAGCGTCTCACCGGGACTAGCATTCGAGCAGTACTTC; cdr3_aa: CSVSPGLAFEQYF
d_call: NA; cdr3_length: 11; j_call: TRBJ2-3; v_call: TRBV20-1; clone_size: NA; cdr3_nt: TGCAGTGCTGGAGGGCCCGATACGCAGTATTTT; cdr3_aa: CSAGGPDTQYF
d_call: TRBD2; cdr3_length: 13; j_call: TRBJ2-4; v_call: TRBV20-1; clone_size: NA; cdr3_nt: TGCAGTGCTAACCTAGCGGGGCAAAACATTCAGTACTTC; cdr3_aa: CSANLAGQNIQYF
d_call: TRBD2; cdr3_length: 14; j_call: TRBJ2-7; v_call: TRBV20-1; clone_size: NA; cdr3_nt: TGCAGTGCTAGATTCTCTAGCGGGGACTACGAGCAGTACTTC; cdr3_aa: CSARFSSGDYEQYF
d_call: NA; cdr3_length: 17; j_call: TRBJ2-7; v_call: TRBV6-2/TRBV6-3; clone_size: NA; cdr3_nt: TGTGCCAGCAGTTATTCTTATGATGATGGGCATTACTACGAGCAGTACTTC; cdr3_aa: CASSYSYDDGHYYEQYF
d_call: NA; cdr3_length: 15; j_call: TRBJ1-1; v_call: TRBV20-1; clone_size: NA; cdr3_nt: TGCAGTGCTAGAGCGGGGGACGGGGTGAACACTGAAGCTTTCTTT; cdr3_aa: CSARAGDGVNTEAFF
d_call: TRBD1; cdr3_length: 14; j_call: TRBJ1-2; v_call: TRBV6-5; clone_size: many; cdr3_nt: TGTGCCAGCAGTACCCGACAGGGGTTGGACGGCTACACCTTC; cdr3_aa: CASSTRQGLDGYTF
d_call: NA; cdr3_length: 14; j_call: TRBJ2-1; v_call: TRBV21-1; clone_size: few; cdr3_nt: TGTGCCAGCAGCAAATGGACGGTCGTGGGGCAGCAGTTCTTC; cdr3_aa: CASSKWTVVGQQFF
d_call: TRBD2; cdr3_length: 15; j_call: TRBJ2-3; v_call: TRBV7-9; clone_size: few; cdr3_nt: TGTGCCAGCAGCTCGACGACTAGCGGCACAGATACGCAGTATTTT; cdr3_aa: CASSSTTSGTDTQYF
d_call: NA; cdr3_length: 15; j_call: TRBJ2-2; v_call: TRBV5-5; clone_size: NA; cdr3_nt: TGTGCCAGCACCCCGGCCAGAACGAACACCGGGGAGCTGTTTTTT; cdr3_aa: CASTPARTNTGELFF
d_call: TRBD1; cdr3_length: 14; j_call: TRBJ2-1; v_call: TRBV12-3/TRBV12-4; clone_size: many; cdr3_nt: TGTGCCAGCAGCCTTGGACAGGGTAGGGGTGAGCAGTTCTTC; cdr3_aa: CASSLGQGRGEQFF
d_call: NA; cdr3_length: 14; j_call: TRBJ2-2; v_call: TRBV10-3; clone_size: NA; cdr3_nt: TGTGCCATCAGGCGCAGGGCGGACACCGGGGAGCTGTTTTTT; cdr3_aa: CAIRRRADTGELFF
d_call: TRBD2; cdr3_length: 14; j_call: TRBJ2-4; v_call: TRBV6-4; clone_size: many; cdr3_nt: TGTGCCAGCAGTCAACTAGCGGGAGTCAACATTCAGTACTTC; cdr3_aa: CASSQLAGVNIQYF
d_call: NA; cdr3_length: 13; j_call: TRBJ2-5; v_call: TRBV12-3/TRBV12-4; clone_size: many; cdr3_nt: TGTGCCAGCAGTTTGAGAGGCGGAGAGACCCAGTACTTC; cdr3_aa: CASSLRGGETQYF
d_call: TRBD2; cdr3_length: 15; j_call: TRBJ2-1; v_call: TRBV5-1; clone_size: NA; cdr3_nt: TGCGCCAGCAGCTTGTATCCAGCGGGGGAAGTAGAGCAGTTCTTC; cdr3_aa: CASSLYPAGEVEQFF
d_call: TRBD1; cdr3_length: 14; j_call: TRBJ2-2; v_call: TRBV28; clone_size: NA; cdr3_nt: TGTGCCAGCAGCCTATGGGACAGCACCGGGGAGCTGTTTTTT; cdr3_aa: CASSLWDSTGELFF
d_call: NA; cdr3_length: 12; j_call: TRBJ2-5; v_call: TRBV29-1; clone_size: NA; cdr3_nt: TGCAGCGCGATGACTGGGGAAGAGACCCAGTACTTC; cdr3_aa: CSAMTGEETQYF
d_call: NA; cdr3_length: 13; j_call: TRBJ2-3; v_call: TRBV6-1; clone_size: NA; cdr3_nt: TGTGCCAGCAGAACTCCCCTGGTAGATACGCAGTATTTT; cdr3_aa: CASRTPLVDTQYF
d_call: NA; cdr3_length: 15; j_call: TRBJ2-1; v_call: TRBV29-1; clone_size: many; cdr3_nt: TGCAGCGTTGAAGGGGCTGCCCCCAACTACAATGAGCAGTTCTTC; cdr3_aa: CSVEGAAPNYNEQFF
d_call: TRBD2; cdr3_length: 15; j_call: TRBJ2-7; v_call: TRBV12-3/TRBV12-4; clone_size: few; cdr3_nt: TGTGCCAGCGGGGAATACGGGACTAGCTTTTCCGAGCAGTACTTC; cdr3_aa: CASGEYGTSFSEQYF
d_call: NA; cdr3_length: 13; j_call: TRBJ2-1; v_call: TRBV30; clone_size: few; cdr3_nt: TGTGCCTGGAGTGTAGGCCATGCCGATGAGCAGTTCTTC; cdr3_aa: CAWSVGHADEQFF
d_call: NA; cdr3_length: 16; j_call: TRBJ2-3; v_call: TRBV27; clone_size: many; cdr3_nt: TGTGCCAGCAGTTTAACCGCAGGGGTTACGACAGATACGCAGTATTTT; cdr3_aa: CASSLTAGVTTDTQYF